The following is a TCR beta chain sequence with its context. Its antigen is unidentified. Germline trimming cut 7 bases from V and 5 bases from J; bases unmatched to any gene: 6. The CDR3 runs 13 residues. Germline V gives CDR1 SQVTM, CDR2 ANQGSEA. The sample belongs to a study of post-analysis software for immune sequencing data. On the study more broadly: As for disease course, relapsing-remitting, secondary progressive and progressive-relapsing multiple sclerosis were all included.

Unique molecular identifiers were present in the TCR beta cDNA libraries. With roughly 0.9 to 10 million T cells as the source, roughly 0.5 million cDNA molecules resulted. TCRdb re-called the PCR reads through MiXCR, storing one row per CDR3 protein. Among fewer than 900,000 distinct CDR3 sequences listed, 46% were seen once. Whole-study results and caveats: Strong co-clustering by F measure was seen for same-batch samples. Five or six TRBV segments, TRBV5-6, TRBV5-1 and TRBV20-1 among them, were found more frequent in patients than controls. Comparison with controls showed significantly lower normalized Chao1 diversity in multiple sclerosis patients.

Sequenced material: blood. The chain combines TRBV29-1 with TRBJ1-1; 11 bases are shared with TRBD1. The clonotype comes from a girl aged 10 to 17 with multiple sclerosis. The CDR3 is CSAADRGQTEAFF. The DNA for the CDR3 is TGCAGCGCCGCGGACAGGGGGCAGACTGAAGCTTTCTTT.